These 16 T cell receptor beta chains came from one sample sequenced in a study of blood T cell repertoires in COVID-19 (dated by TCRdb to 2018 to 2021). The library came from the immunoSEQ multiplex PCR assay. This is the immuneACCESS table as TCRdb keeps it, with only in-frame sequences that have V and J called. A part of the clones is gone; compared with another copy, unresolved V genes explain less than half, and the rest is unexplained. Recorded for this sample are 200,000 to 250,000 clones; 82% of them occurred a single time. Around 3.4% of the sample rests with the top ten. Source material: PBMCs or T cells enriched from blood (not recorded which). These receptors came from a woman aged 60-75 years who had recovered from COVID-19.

CDR3 bases: TGCGCCAGCAGTCAAAAAATAAGGACGGGACAGGGCATCTACGAGCAGTACTTC. Translated, it gives CASSQKIRTGQGIYEQYF. V is TRBV23-1 and J is TRBJ2-7, with 9 nucleotides matching TRBD1. TRBV23-1 is marked as an open reading frame, function uncertain. Unmatched junction bases numbered 14, after V lost 2 bases and J lost 3 bases. The CDR3 runs 18 residues.

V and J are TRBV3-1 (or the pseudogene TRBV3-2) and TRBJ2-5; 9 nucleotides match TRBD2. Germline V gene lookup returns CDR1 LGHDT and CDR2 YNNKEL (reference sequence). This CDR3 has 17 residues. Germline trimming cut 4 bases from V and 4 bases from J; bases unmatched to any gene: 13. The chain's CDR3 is CASSLIAGAGGRETQYF. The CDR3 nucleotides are TGTGCCAGCAGCCTCATCGCGGGAGCGGGGGGACGAGAGACCCAGTACTTC.

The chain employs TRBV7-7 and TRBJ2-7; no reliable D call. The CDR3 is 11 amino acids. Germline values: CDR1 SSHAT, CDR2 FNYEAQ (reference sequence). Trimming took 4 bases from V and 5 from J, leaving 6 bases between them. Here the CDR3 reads CASSSGDEQYF. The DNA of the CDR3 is TGTGCCAGCAGCTCAGGCGACGAGCAGTACTTC.

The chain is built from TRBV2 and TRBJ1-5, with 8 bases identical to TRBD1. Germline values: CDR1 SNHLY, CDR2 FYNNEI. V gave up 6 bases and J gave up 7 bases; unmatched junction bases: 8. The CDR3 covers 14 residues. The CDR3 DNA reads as TGTGCCAGCAGCCCGGGGACAGGCCCCCAGCCCCAGCATTTT. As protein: CASSPGTGPQPQHF.

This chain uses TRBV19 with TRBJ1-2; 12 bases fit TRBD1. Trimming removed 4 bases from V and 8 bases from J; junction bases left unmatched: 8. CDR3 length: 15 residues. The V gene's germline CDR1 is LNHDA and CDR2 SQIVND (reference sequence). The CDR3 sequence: CASSSPGQGAGGYTF. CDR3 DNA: TGTGCCAGTAGTAGCCCGGGACAGGGGGCTGGGGGCTACACCTTC.

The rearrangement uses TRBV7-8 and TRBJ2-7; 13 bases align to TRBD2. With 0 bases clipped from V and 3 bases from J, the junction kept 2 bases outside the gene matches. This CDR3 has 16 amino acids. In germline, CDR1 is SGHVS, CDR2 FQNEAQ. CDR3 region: CASSLAGLAGYYEQYF. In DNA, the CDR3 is TGTGCCAGCAGCTTAGCGGGACTAGCGGGATACTACGAGCAGTACTTC.

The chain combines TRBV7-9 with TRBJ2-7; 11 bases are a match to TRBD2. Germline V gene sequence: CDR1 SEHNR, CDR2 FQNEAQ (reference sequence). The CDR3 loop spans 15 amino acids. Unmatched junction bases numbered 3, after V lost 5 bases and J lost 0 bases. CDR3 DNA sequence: TGTGCCAGCAGCCCGACTAGCGGGGCCTCCTACGAGCAGTACTTC. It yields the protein CASSPTSGASYEQYF.

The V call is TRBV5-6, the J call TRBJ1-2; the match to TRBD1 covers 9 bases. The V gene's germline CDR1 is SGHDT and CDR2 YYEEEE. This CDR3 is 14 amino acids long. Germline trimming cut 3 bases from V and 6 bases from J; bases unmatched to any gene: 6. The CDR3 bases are TGTGCCAGCAGCTCTCAGGACAGGGGAAATGGCTACACCTTC. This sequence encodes CASSSQDRGNGYTF.

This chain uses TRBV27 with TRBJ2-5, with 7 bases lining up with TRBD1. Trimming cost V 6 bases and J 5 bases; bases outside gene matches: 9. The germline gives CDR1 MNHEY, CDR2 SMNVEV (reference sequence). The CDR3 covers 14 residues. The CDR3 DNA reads TGTGCCAGCAGCTCGGGACAGAGCTGGGAGACCCAGTACTTC. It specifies CASSSGQSWETQYF.

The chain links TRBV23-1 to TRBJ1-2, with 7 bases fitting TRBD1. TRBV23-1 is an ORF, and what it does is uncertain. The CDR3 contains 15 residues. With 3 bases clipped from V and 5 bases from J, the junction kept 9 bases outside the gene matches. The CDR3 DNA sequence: TGCGCCAGCAGTCATCCGGGCAGGGGGTCATATGGCTACACCTTC. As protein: CASSHPGRGSYGYTF.

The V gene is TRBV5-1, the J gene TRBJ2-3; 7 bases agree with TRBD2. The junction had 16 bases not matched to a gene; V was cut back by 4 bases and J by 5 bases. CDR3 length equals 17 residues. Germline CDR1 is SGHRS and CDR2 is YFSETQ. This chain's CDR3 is CASSPDFVGGPLDTQYF. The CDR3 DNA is TGCGCCAGCAGCCCCGATTTTGTGGGAGGGCCATTAGATACGCAGTATTTT.

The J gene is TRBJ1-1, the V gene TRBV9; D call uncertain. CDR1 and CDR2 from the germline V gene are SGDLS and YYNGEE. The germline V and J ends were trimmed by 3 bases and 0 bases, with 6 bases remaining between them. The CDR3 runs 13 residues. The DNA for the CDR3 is TGTGCCAGCAGCGCTGGCATGAACACTGAAGCTTTCTTT. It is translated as CASSAGMNTEAFF.

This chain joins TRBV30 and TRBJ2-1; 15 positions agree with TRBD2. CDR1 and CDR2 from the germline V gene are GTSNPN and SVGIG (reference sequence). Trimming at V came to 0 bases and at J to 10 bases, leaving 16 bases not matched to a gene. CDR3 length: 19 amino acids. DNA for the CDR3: TGTGCCTGGAGTGTACCCTGGACTAGCGGGAGGGTCCCAACTGGGGAGCAGTTCTTC. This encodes CAWSVPWTSGRVPTGEQFF.

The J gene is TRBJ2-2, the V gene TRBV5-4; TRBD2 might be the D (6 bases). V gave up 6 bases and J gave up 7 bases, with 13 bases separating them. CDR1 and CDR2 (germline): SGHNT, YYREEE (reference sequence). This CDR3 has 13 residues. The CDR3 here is CASISTSLGELFF. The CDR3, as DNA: TGTGCCAGCATAAGCACTAGCCTCGGGGAGCTGTTTTTT.

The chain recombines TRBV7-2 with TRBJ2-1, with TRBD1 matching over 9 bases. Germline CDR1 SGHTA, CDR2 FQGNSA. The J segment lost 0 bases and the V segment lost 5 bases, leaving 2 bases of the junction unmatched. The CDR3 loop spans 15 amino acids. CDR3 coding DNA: TGTGCCAGCAGCCAGACAGGGGGCTCCTACAATGAGCAGTTCTTC. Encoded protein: CASSQTGGSYNEQFF.

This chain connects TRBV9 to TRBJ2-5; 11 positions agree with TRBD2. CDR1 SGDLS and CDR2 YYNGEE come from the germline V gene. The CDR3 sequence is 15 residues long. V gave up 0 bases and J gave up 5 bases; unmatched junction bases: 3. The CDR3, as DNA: TGTGCCAGCAGCGTAGGACTAGCGGGGTACGAGACCCAGTACTTC. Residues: CASSVGLAGYETQYF.